Below, 8 T cell receptor beta chains from the same sample are listed, as sequenced in a study of CD8+CD57+ T cells in acquired aplastic anemia. Both TCR beta VDJ combination and CDR3 sequence profiling were carried out. Genomic DNA was the template for this profiling. TCRdb recomputed calls from the reads with MiXCR, one row per CDR3 protein. The top ten clones hold 15% to 20% of a sample with about 200,000 distinct CDR3 sequences, under 55% of them seen once. Sequenced patients had shown CD8+CD57+ cell expansion by flow cytometry. Sequenced: sorted CD4+, CD8+, or CD8+CD57+ T cells (not recorded which) from PBMCs. The receptors here all came from a human donor with aplastic anemia.

V usage is TRBV6-1 and J usage is TRBJ2-7; 7 positions agree with TRBD1. The V gene's germline CDR1 is MNHNS and CDR2 SASEGT. J was trimmed by 3 bases and V by 3 bases; bases with no gene match: 8. The CDR3 sequence is 15 residues long. The CDR3 loop is CASSDWDSPLYEQYF. Written as DNA, the CDR3 is TGTGCCAGCAGTGACTGGGACAGCCCGCTCTACGAGCAGTACTTC.

This clonotype has more than one count but fewer than ten. The chain has TRBV9 and TRBJ2-3, with a tentative D call TRBD2 (5 bases). Germline CDR1 and CDR2: SGDLS and YYNGEE. V was trimmed by 0 bases and J by 6 bases, leaving 14 bases between them. CDR3 length: 15 residues. The CDR3 nucleotides are TGTGCCAGCAGCGTAGGAGGGAGCACGGCGGATACGCAGTATTTT. Its translation: CASSVGGSTADTQYF.

The V gene is TRBV10-1, the J gene TRBJ2-2; D gene uncertain. This CDR3 spans 14 amino acids. Trimming took 4 bases from V and 1 from J, leaving 7 bases between them. The germline V gene has CDR1 WNHNN and CDR2 SYGVQD (reference sequence). For the CDR3, the DNA is TGCGCCAGCAGTGTAGAGTGGAACACCGGGGAGCTGTTTTTT. Translated: CASSVEWNTGELFF.

This clonotype was recorded a few times. The chain carries TRBV5-1 and TRBJ2-4; D possibly corresponds to TRBD1 (7 bases). Germline V gives CDR1 SGHRS, CDR2 YFSETQ. The CDR3 contains 14 residues. Trimming stripped 0 bases from V and 6 bases from J, with 10 bases between. The CDR3 region is CASSLDRGGNIQYF. In DNA form, the CDR3 reads TGCGCCAGCAGCTTGGACAGGGGAGGAAACATTCAGTACTTC. Looking up the rest from reference TRBV5-1 and TRBJ2-4 gives the full variable domain: KAGVTQTPRYLIKTRGQQVTLSCSPISGHRSVSWYQQTPGQGLQFLFEYFSETQRNKGNFPGRFSGRQFSNSRSEMNVSTLELGDSALYLCASSLDRGGNIQYFGAGTRLSVL.

In this sample, this clonotype turned up once. The rearrangement joins TRBV7-9 to TRBJ1-4; 11 nucleotides agree with TRBD1. Germline values: CDR1 SEHNR, CDR2 FQNEAQ (reference sequence). Trimming took 5 bases from V and 10 from J; bases not matched to a gene: 9. This CDR3 comprises 15 residues. The CDR3 reads CASSPSGQGDRKLFF. The CDR3 DNA sequence: TGTGCCAGCAGCCCCTCGGGACAGGGGGACAGAAAACTGTTTTTT.

A single count supports this clonotype. This rearrangement joins TRBV7-3 to TRBJ1-2, with TRBD1 identical over 7 bases. Germline trimming cut 6 bases from V and 6 bases from J; bases unmatched to any gene: 10. This CDR3 is built from 14 residues. Germline CDR1 SGHTA, CDR2 FQGTGA. The CDR3 protein is CASSDPPGGNGYTF. For the CDR3, the DNA is TGTGCCAGCAGTGATCCTCCAGGGGGTAATGGCTACACCTTC. The whole variable domain, filled in from reference TRBV7-3 and TRBJ1-2, reads GAGVSQTPSNKVTEKGKYVELRCDPISGHTALYWYRQSLGQGPEFLIYFQGTGAADDSGLPNDRFFAVRPEGSVSTLKIQRTERGDSAVYLCASSDPPGGNGYTFGSGTRLTVV.

This sequence joins TRBV19 and TRBJ2-7, with TRBD2 matching 12 bases. Germline values: CDR1 LNHDA, CDR2 SQIVND (reference sequence). The CDR3 loop spans 15 amino acids. The ends lost 5 bases at V and 2 bases at J; junction bases unmatched: 4. The CDR3 loop is CASSSRTSGTYEQYF. The CDR3 DNA is TGTGCCAGTAGTTCCCGGACTAGCGGGACCTACGAGCAGTACTTC.

This clonotype showed up many times. The chain recombines TRBV11-2 with TRBJ2-7, with 8 bases fitting TRBD2. V shed 5 bases and J 4 bases; nucleotides not matched to a gene: 10. Germline V gives CDR1 SGHAT, CDR2 FQNNGV. CDR3 length: 15 amino acids. CDR3 in DNA: TGTGCCAGCAGCGCGGCCGGGACTAGTGGTTACGAGCAGTACTTC. It is translated as CASSAAGTSGYEQYF.